This T cell receptor beta chain is from a study of shared clonotypes between healthy human individuals. As for the study in general: Donor composition was two women and a few men, aged 18 to 49.

With regard to this clone: Its antigen remains unknown.

All donors were Caucasian adults living in Nashville, Tennessee. General study results and limits: The diversity represented, both genetic and in exposure history, was limited by few donors.

Trimming removed 4 bases from V and 6 bases from J, with 22 bases in between. The CDR3 extends over 16 amino acids. Germline V gene lookup returns CDR1 SGHRS and CDR2 YFSETQ. Replicate PCRs run on sorted subsets employed approximately 0.2 ug DNA, 30,000 to 35,000 T cell genomes. Clones were read by immunoSEQ multiplex PCR, and TCRdb kept only the in-frame ones, dropping some. Among hundreds of thousands of clones listed, roughly 97% were seen once. The source of this sequence is a young woman in good health. The sample was naive CD4+ T cells sorted from blood. Indicated subset: CD45RA+ positively selected. The chain recombines TRBV5-1 with TRBJ1-1; maybe TRBD1 (6 bases). The CDR3 DNA reads TGCGCCAGCAGCCACGTTATGGGGGGCTGGAGGCCTGAAGCTTTCTTT. This codes for CASSHVMGGWRPEAFF.